The rows below give T cell receptor beta chains drawn from one sample of a study of technical replicates of blood from several donors. Clones were read by immunoSEQ multiplex PCR, and TCRdb kept only the in-frame ones, dropping some. The profile covers roughly 80,000 clones, with around 89% appearing a single time and approximately 0.39% taken by the ten largest. Material for sequencing was T cells isolated from PBMCs. Receptors originate from a human donor in good health. Each CDR3 is given with its conserved first and last residue. Fields, in order: CDR3 protein, CDR3 DNA, D gene, clone size, V gene, J gene. D genes are given only for firm matches. Size values are once, few and many counts, or a class for expanded clones, and some rows have none.

CAISESRSYEQYF,TGTGCCATCAGTGAGTCGAGGTCTTACGAGCAGTACTTC,NA,NA,TRBV10-3,TRBJ2-7
CASSSSGNEQFF,TGTGCCAGCAGTTCTAGTGGCAATGAGCAGTTCTTC,NA,NA,TRBV27,TRBJ2-1
CASSPNLGPYNEQFF,TGTGCCAGCAGCCCAAATCTTGGGCCTTACAATGAGCAGTTCTTC,NA,NA,TRBV9,TRBJ2-1
CASSSARRLQGLFYGYTF,TGTGCCAGCAGCTCGGCCAGAAGGCTCCAGGGATTGTTCTATGGCTACACCTTC,NA,NA,TRBV5-6,TRBJ1-2
CASSYRGPYEQYF,TGTGCCAGCAGTTACCGCGGCCCCTACGAGCAGTACTTC,NA,few,TRBV6-5,TRBJ2-7
CSISVLGSPYEQYF,TGCAGCATTAGCGTTCTGGGGTCCCCCTACGAGCAGTACTTC,NA,NA,TRBV29-1,TRBJ2-7
CASSLPRDGGLNTEAFF,TGCGCCAGCAGCTTGCCTAGGGATGGAGGACTGAACACTGAAGCTTTCTTT,NA,NA,TRBV5-1,TRBJ1-1
CASSLPLAVGSYEQYF,TGTGCCAGTAGTCTTCCACTAGCGGTTGGTTCCTACGAGCAGTACTTC,TRBD2,NA,TRBV19,TRBJ2-7
CASSQALRREGRNEQFF,TGCGCCAGCAGCCAAGCTCTGCGGCGGGAGGGCCGCAATGAGCAGTTCTTC,TRBD2,NA,TRBV4-3,TRBJ2-1
CASSDEGGDTEAFF,TGTGCCAGCAGTGACGAAGGGGGGGACACTGAAGCTTTCTTT,NA,NA,TRBV6-4,TRBJ1-1
CASSYFSGEKLFF,TGTGCCAGCAGTTATTTCTCTGGCGAAAAACTGTTTTTT,NA,NA,TRBV6-5,TRBJ1-4
CASSLTPGGEMEEEAFF,TGTGCCAGCAGCCTAACCCCAGGGGGCGAAATGGAAGAAGAAGCTTTCTTT,TRBD1,NA,TRBV5-8,TRBJ1-1
CATSRDQREYNEQFF,TGTGCCACCAGCAGAGACCAGCGGGAGTACAATGAGCAGTTCTTC,TRBD2,NA,TRBV15,TRBJ2-1
CASSPLQGNAGANVLTF,TGTGCCAGCAGCCCCCTTCAGGGGAATGCTGGGGCCAACGTCCTGACTTTC,NA,NA,TRBV4-2,TRBJ2-6
CSPPRKHRVKDTQYF,TGCAGCCCACCCCGTAAACACAGGGTTAAAGATACGCAGTATTTT,NA,NA,TRBV29-1,TRBJ2-3
CATSTYLDRGTEAFF,TGTGCCACTTCGACCTATCTGGACAGGGGGACTGAAGCTTTCTTT,TRBD1,NA,TRBV19,TRBJ1-1
CSAAGNTEAFF,TGCAGTGCTGCGGGAAACACTGAAGCTTTCTTT,NA,NA,TRBV20-1,TRBJ1-1
CSFWGGDSYEQYF,TGCAGCTTCTGGGGCGGGGACTCCTACGAGCAGTACTTC,NA,NA,TRBV29-1,TRBJ2-7
CASSNTGYGYTF,TGTGCCAGTAGTAATACGGGGTATGGCTACACCTTC,NA,NA,TRBV19,TRBJ1-2
CASSLNRLVLPEQYF,TGTGCCAGCAGCTTAAATCGCCTAGTTCTTCCCGAGCAGTACTTC,NA,NA,TRBV11-3,TRBJ2-7
CAWSVPRLAGGYEQYF,TGTGCCTGGAGTGTACCCCGACTAGCGGGAGGGTACGAGCAGTACTTC,TRBD2,NA,TRBV30,TRBJ2-7
CASSPGQGEGYTF,TGTGCCAGCAGCCCAGGACAGGGTGAGGGCTACACCTTC,TRBD1,once,TRBV7-6,TRBJ1-2
CSVDGRASNEQFF,TGCAGCGTTGACGGCAGGGCTAGCAATGAGCAGTTCTTC,NA,NA,TRBV29-1,TRBJ2-1
CASNRQGNSEKLFF,TGTGCCAGTAACCGACAGGGTAATTCGGAAAAACTGTTTTTT,TRBD1,NA,TRBV19,TRBJ1-4
CASSKYLRTGKEYGYTF,TGTGCCAGCAGTAAATACCTGAGGACAGGGAAGGAATATGGCTACACCTTC,TRBD1,NA,TRBV28,TRBJ1-2
CASSYPGGFGGYTF,TGTGCCAGCAGTTACCCGGGGGGTTTTGGGGGCTACACCTTC,NA,once,TRBV6-5,TRBJ1-2
CASSLKGGFDEQYF,TGTGCCAGCAGCCTTAAAGGGGGCTTTGACGAGCAGTACTTC,TRBD1,NA,TRBV6-1,TRBJ2-7
CAISESSGTGFLGEQFF,TGTGCCATCAGTGAGTCCTCCGGGACAGGGTTCTTAGGTGAGCAGTTCTTC,TRBD1,NA,TRBV10-3,TRBJ2-1
CSARAGYEQYF,TGCAGTGCTAGAGCCGGGTACGAGCAGTACTTC,NA,NA,TRBV20-1,TRBJ2-7
CASRRGGTGNTIYF,TGTGCCTCTAGGCGGGGAGGGACTGGAAACACCATATATTTT,NA,few,TRBV30,TRBJ1-3
CASSLASGRYSTDTQYF,TGTGCCAGCAGCTTAGCTAGCGGGAGGTATAGCACAGATACGCAGTATTTT,TRBD2,NA,TRBV5-4,TRBJ2-3
CASSGLTGTRFQHF,TGTGCCAGCAGTGGCCTCACCGGGACAAGGTTCCAGCATTTT,NA,NA,TRBV6-1,TRBJ1-5
CASSEYGSNQPQHF,TGTGCCAGCAGTGAATATGGCTCCAATCAGCCCCAGCATTTT,NA,NA,TRBV6-1,TRBJ1-5
CASSIKGTGGEQYF,TGTGCCAGTAGTATTAAGGGGACAGGGGGCGAGCAGTACTTC,TRBD1,NA,TRBV19,TRBJ2-7
CASSPSLGTEAFF,TGTGCTAGCAGCCCTAGTCTCGGTACTGAAGCTTTCTTT,NA,NA,TRBV7-7,TRBJ1-1
CASKDSGNTIYF,TGTGCCAGCAAGGACAGTGGAAACACCATATATTTT,NA,NA,TRBV6-5,TRBJ1-3
CASSLTGPRSNQPQHF,TGTGCCAGCAGCTTAACAGGCCCTCGGAGCAATCAGCCCCAGCATTTT,NA,NA,TRBV7-8,TRBJ1-5
CASSERRLAGNEQFF,TGTGCCAGCAGTGAAAGGAGACTAGCGGGAAATGAGCAGTTCTTC,TRBD2,NA,TRBV2,TRBJ2-1
CASSLGVNTEAFF,TGTGCCAGCTCGCTCGGAGTGAACACTGAAGCTTTCTTT,NA,NA,TRBV6-5,TRBJ1-1
CASSKDRQPQHF,TGTGCCAGCAGTAAAGACAGGCAGCCCCAGCATTTT,NA,once,TRBV28,TRBJ1-5
CASSYRQFPNYGYTF,TGTGCCAGTTCCTACCGACAGTTCCCTAACTATGGCTACACCTTC,NA,once,TRBV19,TRBJ1-2
CASSRTPNTGELFF,TGTGCCAGTAGTCGTACACCCAACACCGGGGAGCTGTTTTTT,NA,NA,TRBV19,TRBJ2-2
CASSRTTGTTEKLFF,TGTGCCAGCAGCAGGACCACAGGGACGACGGAAAAACTGTTTTTT,NA,NA,TRBV7-9,TRBJ1-4
CASRTNPSREDSYEQYF,TGTGCAAGTCGCACCAACCCAAGCAGGGAGGACTCCTACGAGCAGTACTTC,NA,NA,TRBV12-2,TRBJ2-7
CASSGRTGTMDGNTIYF,TGTGCCAGCAGTGGACGGACAGGGACAATGGATGGAAACACCATATATTTT,TRBD1,NA,TRBV6-1,TRBJ1-3
CAWDRGRNTEAFF,TGTGCCTGGGACAGGGGGAGGAACACTGAAGCTTTCTTT,TRBD1,NA,TRBV30,TRBJ1-1
CASPKFGRGLTGELFF,TGTGCCAGCCCTAAATTTGGCAGGGGGCTCACCGGGGAGCTGTTTTTT,TRBD1,NA,TRBV4-2,TRBJ2-2
CASRQGLGGYTF,TGTGCCAGCAGACAGGGGTTAGGAGGCTACACCTTC,TRBD1,NA,TRBV2,TRBJ1-2
CASSERRTGYDQYF,TGTGCCAGCAGTGAAAGACGGACAGGGTACGACCAGTACTTC,TRBD1,NA,TRBV2,TRBJ2-7
CASSLTSGTGELFF,TGTGCCAGCAGCTTAACATCGGGAACCGGGGAGCTGTTTTTT,NA,NA,TRBV7-9,TRBJ2-2
CASSFRSADTQYF,TGTGCCAGCAGCTTTCGGAGCGCAGATACGCAGTATTTT,NA,NA,TRBV11-2,TRBJ2-3
CASSPLSGSSGELFF,TGTGCCAGCAGCCCGCTTAGCGGGAGTTCCGGGGAGCTGTTTTTT,TRBD2,NA,TRBV2,TRBJ2-2
CASSDLAYPGQGAQAFF,TGTGCCAGCAGTGACCTTGCTTATCCGGGACAGGGGGCGCAGGCTTTCTTT,TRBD1,NA,TRBV6-1,TRBJ1-1
CASCRQASQPQHF,TGCGCCAGCTGCCGACAGGCAAGCCAGCCCCAGCATTTT,NA,NA,TRBV10-2,TRBJ1-5
CAWPGQGNTGELFF,TGTGCCTGGCCGGGACAGGGGAACACCGGGGAGCTGTTTTTT,TRBD1,few,TRBV30,TRBJ2-2
CASSSTLQAQYF,TGTGCCAGCAGCTCCACATTGCAGGCGCAGTATTTT,NA,NA,TRBV5-4,TRBJ2-3
CASSYSGTGLYEQYF,TGTGCCAGCAGTTACTCCGGGACAGGGCTGTACGAGCAGTACTTC,TRBD1,NA,TRBV6-5,TRBJ2-7